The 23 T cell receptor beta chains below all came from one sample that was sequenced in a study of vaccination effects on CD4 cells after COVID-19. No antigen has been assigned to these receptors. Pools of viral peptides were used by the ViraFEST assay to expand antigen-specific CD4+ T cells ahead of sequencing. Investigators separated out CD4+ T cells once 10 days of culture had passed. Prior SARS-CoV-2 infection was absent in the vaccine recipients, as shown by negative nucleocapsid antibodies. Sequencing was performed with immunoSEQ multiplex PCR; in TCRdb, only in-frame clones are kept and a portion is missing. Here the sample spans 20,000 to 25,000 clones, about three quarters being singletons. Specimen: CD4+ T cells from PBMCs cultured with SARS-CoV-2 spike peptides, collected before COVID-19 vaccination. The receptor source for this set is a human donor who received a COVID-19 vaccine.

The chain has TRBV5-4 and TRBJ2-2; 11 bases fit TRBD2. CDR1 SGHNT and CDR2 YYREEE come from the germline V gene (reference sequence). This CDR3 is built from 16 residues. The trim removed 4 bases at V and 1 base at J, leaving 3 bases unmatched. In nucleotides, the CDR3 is TGTGCCAGCAGCGGACTAGCGGGTGAGAACACCGGGGAGCTGTTTTTT. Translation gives CASSGLAGENTGELFF. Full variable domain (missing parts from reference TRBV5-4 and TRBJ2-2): ETGVTQSPTHLIKTRGQQVTLRCSSQSGHNTVSWYQQALGQGPQFIFQYYREEENGRGNFPPRFSGLQFPNYSSELNVNALELDDSALYLCASSGLAGENTGELFFGEGSRLTVL.

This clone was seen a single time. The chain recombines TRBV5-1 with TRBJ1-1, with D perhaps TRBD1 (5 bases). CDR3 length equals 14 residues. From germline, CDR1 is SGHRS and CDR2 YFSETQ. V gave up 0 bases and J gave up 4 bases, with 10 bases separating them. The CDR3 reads CASSLVGGGTEAFF. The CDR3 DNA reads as TGCGCCAGCAGCTTGGTCGGGGGGGGCACTGAAGCTTTCTTT.

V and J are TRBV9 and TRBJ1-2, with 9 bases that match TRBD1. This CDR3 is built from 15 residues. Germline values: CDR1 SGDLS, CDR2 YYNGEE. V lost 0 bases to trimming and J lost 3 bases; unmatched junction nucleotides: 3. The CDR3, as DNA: TGTGCCAGCAGCGTAGGGGACAGGGTGCACTATGGCTACACCTTC. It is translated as CASSVGDRVHYGYTF.

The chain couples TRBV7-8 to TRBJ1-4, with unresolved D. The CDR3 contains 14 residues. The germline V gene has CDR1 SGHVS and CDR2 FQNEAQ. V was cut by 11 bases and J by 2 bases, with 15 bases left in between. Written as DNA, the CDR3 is TGTGCCGTCGGCCAGCCACCTACTAATGAAAAACTGTTTTTT. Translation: CAVGQPPTNEKLFF.

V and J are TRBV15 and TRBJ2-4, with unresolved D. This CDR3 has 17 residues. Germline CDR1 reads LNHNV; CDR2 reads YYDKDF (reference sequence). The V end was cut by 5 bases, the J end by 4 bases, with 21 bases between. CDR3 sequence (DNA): TGTGCCACCAGCTCCCCCAGAGGAACAGCTGCGAAAAACATTCAGTACTTC. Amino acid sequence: CATSSPRGTAAKNIQYF. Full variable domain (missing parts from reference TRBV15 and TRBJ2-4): DAMVIQNPRYQVTQFGKPVTLSCSQTLNHNVMYWYQQKSSQAPKLLFHYYDKDFNNEADTPDNFQSRRPNTSFCFLDIRSPGLGDTAMYLCATSSPRGTAAKNIQYFGAGTRLSVL.

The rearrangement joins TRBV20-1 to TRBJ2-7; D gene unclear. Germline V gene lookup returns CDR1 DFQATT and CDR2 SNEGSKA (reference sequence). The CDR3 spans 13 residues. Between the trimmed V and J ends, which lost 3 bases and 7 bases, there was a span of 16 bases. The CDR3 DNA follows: TGCAGTGCTAGTGGTGGTTTGGTTTGGGAGCAGTACTTC. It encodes CSASGGLVWEQYF.

The DNA of the CDR3 is TGTGCCAGAAGCTTGGGACAGGGGGAGGAAAAACTGTTTTTT. Translating gives CARSLGQGEEKLFF. V gene TRBV5-3 combines with J gene TRBJ1-4; 9 bases are a match to TRBD1. TRBV5-3 is identified as an open reading frame with a role that is uncertain. V dropped 0 bases and J dropped 8; count of bases not matched to a gene: 2. The CDR3 is 14 amino acids.

CDR3 bases: TGCGCCAGCAGCCTGGGGGGCTCTGGGGCCAACGTCCTGACTTTC. This encodes CASSLGGSGANVLTF. The chain combines TRBV5-1 with TRBJ2-6; TRBD2 might be the D (6 bases). Trimming took 4 bases from V and 0 from J, leaving 8 bases between them. Germline-derived CDR1 and CDR2 are SGHRS and YFSETQ. CDR3 length equals 15 residues. The variable domain in full, completed from reference TRBV5-1 and TRBJ2-6, reads KAGVTQTPRYLIKTRGQQVTLSCSPISGHRSVSWYQQTPGQGLQFLFEYFSETQRNKGNFPGRFSGRQFSNSRSEMNVSTLELGDSALYLCASSLGGSGANVLTFGAGSRLTVL.

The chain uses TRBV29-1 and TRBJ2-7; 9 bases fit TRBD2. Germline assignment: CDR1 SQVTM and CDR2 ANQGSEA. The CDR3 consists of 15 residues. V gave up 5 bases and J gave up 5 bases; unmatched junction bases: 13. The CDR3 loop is CSVRQRLAANNEQYF. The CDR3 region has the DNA TGCAGCGTTCGGCAGCGACTAGCGGCAAACAACGAGCAGTACTTC.

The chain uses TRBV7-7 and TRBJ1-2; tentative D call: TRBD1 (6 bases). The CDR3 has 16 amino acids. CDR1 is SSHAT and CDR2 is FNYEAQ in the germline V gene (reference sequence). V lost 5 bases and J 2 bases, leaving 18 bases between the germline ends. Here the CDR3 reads CASSMKPGHQNYGYTF. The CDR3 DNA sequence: TGTGCCAGCAGCATGAAACCGGGACACCAAAACTATGGCTACACCTTC.

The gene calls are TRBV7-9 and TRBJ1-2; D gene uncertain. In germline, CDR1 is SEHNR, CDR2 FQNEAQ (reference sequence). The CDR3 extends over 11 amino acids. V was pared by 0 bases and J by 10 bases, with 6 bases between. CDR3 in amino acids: CASSLARDYTF. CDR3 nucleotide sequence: TGTGCCAGCAGCTTAGCAAGAGACTACACCTTC.

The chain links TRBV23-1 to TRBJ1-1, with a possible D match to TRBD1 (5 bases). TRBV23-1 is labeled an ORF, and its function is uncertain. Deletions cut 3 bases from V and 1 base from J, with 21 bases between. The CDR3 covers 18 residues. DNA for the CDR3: TGCGCCAGCAGTCATCCTACGACAGATCCGCCTGAGAACACTGAAGCTTTCTTT. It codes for CASSHPTTDPPENTEAFF.

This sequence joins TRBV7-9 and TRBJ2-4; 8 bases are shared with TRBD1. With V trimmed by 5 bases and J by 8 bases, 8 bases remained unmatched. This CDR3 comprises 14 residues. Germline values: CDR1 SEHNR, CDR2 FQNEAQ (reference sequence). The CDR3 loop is CASSLDRAGDIQYF. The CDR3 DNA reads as TGTGCCAGCAGCCTGGACAGGGCCGGGGACATTCAGTACTTC.

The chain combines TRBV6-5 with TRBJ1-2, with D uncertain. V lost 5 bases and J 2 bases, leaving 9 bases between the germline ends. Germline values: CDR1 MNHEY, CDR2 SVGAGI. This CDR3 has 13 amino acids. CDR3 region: CASSQTSNYGYTF. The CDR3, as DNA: TGTGCCAGCAGTCAGACATCGAACTATGGCTACACCTTC.

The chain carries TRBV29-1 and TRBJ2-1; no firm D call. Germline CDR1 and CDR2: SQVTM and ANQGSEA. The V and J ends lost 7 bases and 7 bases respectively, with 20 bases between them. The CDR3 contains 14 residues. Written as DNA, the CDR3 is TGCAGCGCGAAGAAAGGGTCAGGAGTTAATGAGCAGTTCTTC. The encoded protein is CSAKKGSGVNEQFF.

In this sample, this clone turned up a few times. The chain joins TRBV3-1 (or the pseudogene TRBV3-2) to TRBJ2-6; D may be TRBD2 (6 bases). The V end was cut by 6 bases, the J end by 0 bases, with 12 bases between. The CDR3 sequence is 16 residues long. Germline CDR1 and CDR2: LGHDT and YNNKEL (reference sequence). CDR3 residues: CASSLRRDSGANVLTF. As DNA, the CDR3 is TGTGCCAGCAGTCTTCGGCGGGACTCTGGGGCCAACGTCCTGACTTTC.

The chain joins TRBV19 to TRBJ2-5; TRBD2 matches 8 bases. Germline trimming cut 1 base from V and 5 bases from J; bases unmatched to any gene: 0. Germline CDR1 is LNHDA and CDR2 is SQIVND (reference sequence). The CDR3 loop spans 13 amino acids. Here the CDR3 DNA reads TGTGCCAGTAGTATAGCGGGGGGGGAGACCCAGTACTTC. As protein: CASSIAGGETQYF.

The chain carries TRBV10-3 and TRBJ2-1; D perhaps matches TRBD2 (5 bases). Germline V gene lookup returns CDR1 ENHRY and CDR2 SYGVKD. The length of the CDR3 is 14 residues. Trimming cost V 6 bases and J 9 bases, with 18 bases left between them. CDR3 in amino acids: CAIRGTANGGEQFF. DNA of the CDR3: TGTGCCATCAGAGGCACCGCGAATGGAGGTGAGCAGTTCTTC.

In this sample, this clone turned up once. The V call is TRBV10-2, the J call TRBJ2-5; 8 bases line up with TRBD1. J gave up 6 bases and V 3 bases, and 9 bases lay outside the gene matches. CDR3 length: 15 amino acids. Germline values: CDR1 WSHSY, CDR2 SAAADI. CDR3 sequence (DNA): TGCGCCAGCAGTGACGCAGGGGGCTCTTCAAAGACCCAGTACTTC. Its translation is CASSDAGGSSKTQYF.

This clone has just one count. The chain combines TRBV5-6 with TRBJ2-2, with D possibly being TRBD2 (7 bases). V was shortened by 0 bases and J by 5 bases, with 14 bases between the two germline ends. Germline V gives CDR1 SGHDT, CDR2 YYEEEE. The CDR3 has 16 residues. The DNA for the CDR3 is TGTGCCAGCAGCTTGGCCGGAGGGGGAGGGACCGGGGAGCTGTTTTTT. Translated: CASSLAGGGGTGELFF.

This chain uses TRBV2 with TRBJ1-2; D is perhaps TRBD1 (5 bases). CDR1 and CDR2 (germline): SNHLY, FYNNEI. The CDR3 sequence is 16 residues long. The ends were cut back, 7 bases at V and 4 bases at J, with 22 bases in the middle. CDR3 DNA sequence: TGTGCCAGCACCCAACTCGGGGGGGTTCAATCCTATGGCTACACCTTC. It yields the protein CASTQLGGVQSYGYTF.

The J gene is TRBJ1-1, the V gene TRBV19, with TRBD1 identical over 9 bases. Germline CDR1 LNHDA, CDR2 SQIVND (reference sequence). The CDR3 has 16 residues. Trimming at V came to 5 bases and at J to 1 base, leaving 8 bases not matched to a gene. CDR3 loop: CASSLLMGQGNTEAFF. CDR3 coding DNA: TGTGCCAGTAGTCTACTTATGGGACAGGGGAACACTGAAGCTTTCTTT.

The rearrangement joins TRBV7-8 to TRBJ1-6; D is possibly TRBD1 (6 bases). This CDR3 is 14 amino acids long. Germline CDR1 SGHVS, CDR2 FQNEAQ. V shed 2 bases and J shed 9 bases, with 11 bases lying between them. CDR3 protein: CASSLLGGPSPLHF. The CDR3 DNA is TGTGCCAGCAGCTTACTGGGGGGCCCTTCACCCCTCCACTTT.